This TCR beta chain comes out of a study of blood T cell repertoires in COVID-19. The method was immunoSEQ multiplex PCR; TCRdb's version includes in-frame clones alone and lacks a portion of them. The top ten hold 1.9% of the sample, which has 250,000 to 300,000 clones, roughly nine tenths seen once. The CDR3 length is 13 residues. V lost 6 bases to trimming and J lost 3 bases; unmatched junction nucleotides: 4. Germline lookup yields CDR1 MNHEY and CDR2 SVGAGI. The chain has TRBV6-5 and TRBJ2-7; TRBD2 aligns across 8 bases. What was sequenced was PBMCs or T cells enriched from blood (not recorded which). This TCR came from a woman aged 55-75 years who had recovered from COVID-19. CDR3 in amino acids: CASSASGLYEQYF. DNA of the CDR3: TGTGCCAGCAGCGCTAGCGGGCTCTACGAGCAGTACTTC.